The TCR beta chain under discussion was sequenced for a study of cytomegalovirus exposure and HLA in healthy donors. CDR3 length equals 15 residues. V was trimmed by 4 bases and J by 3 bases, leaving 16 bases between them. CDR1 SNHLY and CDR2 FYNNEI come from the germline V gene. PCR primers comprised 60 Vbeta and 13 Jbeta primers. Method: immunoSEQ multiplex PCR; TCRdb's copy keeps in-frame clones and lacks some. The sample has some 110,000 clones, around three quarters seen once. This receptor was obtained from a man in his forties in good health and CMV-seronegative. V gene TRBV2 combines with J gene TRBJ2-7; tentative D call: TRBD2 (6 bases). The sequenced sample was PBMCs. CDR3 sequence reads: CASSGGGVVFYEQYF. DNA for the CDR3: TGTGCCAGCAGTGGAGGAGGGGTAGTTTTCTACGAGCAGTACTTC.